The TCR beta chain described here comes from a study of T cell responses to AZD1222 COVID-19 vaccine (dated by TCRdb to about 2021). Broadly, across the study: AZD1222 recipients given second doses at about 4 weeks or at about 12 weeks were pooled, since spike-specific TCR depth and breadth were not found to differ between the two schedules. Enrollment into the trials was organized by age into subgroups of 18-55, 56-69 and 70-plus years, and those subgroups contained approximately 150, 30 and 60 TCR-sequenced participants, respectively. TCR sequencing covered more than 230 trial participants: 200 to 220 given two doses of AZD1222 and some 25 given two doses of MenACWY control vaccine.

Explained via the paper, the time point label denotes: baseline before first vaccination. Vaccinee samples were obtained from the UK trials COV001 and COV002, which included a single-blind randomized controlled phase 2/3 trial of AZD1222 (ChAdOx1 nCoV-19) in healthy adults. For TCRbeta chain sequencing, PBMC samples were collected from trial participants at day 0 and at day 28 after the second dose. The CDR3 regions of human TCRbeta chains were analyzed by immunosequencing. As for the original processing: TCRs in the repertoires were compared against a reference library of SARS-CoV-2-specific TCRs that had been generated with the MIRA antigen-specificity platform. Breadth was defined as the fraction of unique TCRs that were SARS-CoV-2-associated. Depth was defined as the fraction of total T cells that were SARS-CoV-2-associated. Using the MIRA data, each spike-specific TCR was mapped to the spike region that the TCR reacts to and placed in a CD4 or CD8 class. Log10-transformed breadth and depth values were compared by one-way ANOVA with Sidak's multiple comparisons tests. Drawn from immuneACCESS, this table holds only the in-frame rearrangements with V and J called that TCRdb kept. Clones are partly lost; checked studies trace under half to an unresolved V gene and leave the rest unexplained. That table furnishes V, J and clone size, whereas the DNA furnished D and trimming. The sample table contains 95,000 to 150,000 clones; only one count was recorded for about 87% of them. The top ten clones comprise less than 11% of the sample.

The CDR3, from cysteine to phenylalanine, totals 14 residues. CDR3 DNA only is kept here, 42 bases in frame from base 1. The V end loses 6 bases and the J end loses 3 bases, and a stretch of 13 bases separates them. The germline V gene (reference sequence) specifies LNHDA as CDR1 and SQIVND as CDR2. About this clone itself: The specificity of this receptor is unknown. No base quality information exists; no much larger clone differs at one position.

On the study overall, not on this receptor specifically: In the small 56-69-year group, the increase in depth fell short of significance, most likely because of low power. Only a handful of AZD1222 recipients were SARS-CoV-2 seropositive at baseline, limiting conclusions about previously exposed vaccinees. Because no day 14 peak-response samples were available, repertoires were characterized only after the peak T cell response. Vaccine-associated CD4 TCRs spanned the whole spike protein, with dominant responses in regions 160-218 and 743-854. Participants were mostly white British, with more females than males. The authors suggested clonal diversity may have been underestimated. After two AZD1222 doses, spike-specific TCR breadth and depth were significantly higher than at day 0 and than in MenACWY recipients. Reportedly, close to half of the unique spike-specific TCRs recognized epitopes lying outside the regions that are mutated in the B.1.351 and B.1.1.7 variants.

The source was peripheral blood, collected on day 0 of AZD1222 vaccination. The rearrangement combines TRBV19 with TRBJ2-3, with the D segment identity uncertain. This TCR came from an adult in good health. The encoded CDR3 is CASRPPVSTDTQYF. Here is the DNA: TGTGCCAGTAGGCCCCCGGTCTCGACAGATACGCAGTATTTT.